Only a few counts were recorded for the clone carrying this T cell receptor (beta chain). The antigen remains unidentified. The data originate from a study of T-cell reconstitution after alpha-beta-depleted transplantation in children. TCRbeta library construction was performed incorporating unique molecular identifiers. TCRdb fed the PCR reads into MiXCR, producing one record per CDR3 protein. The table records around 580,000 distinct CDR3 sequences, roughly 23% of them present only once. Findings and caveats of the study: The origin of alpha-beta T cells about two months after transplant was reportedly several hundred expanded graft clones. Surviving recipient T cells and thymic progenitors produced the high day-60 TCRbeta diversity seen in some patients. Newly made T cells mostly supplied T-cell counts and diversity one year after transplant.

Trimming cost V 5 bases and J 5 bases; bases outside gene matches: 5. This CDR3 has 16 residues. Source: PBMCs, mostly from graft donor cells, taken 360 days after TCRalphabeta/CD19-depleted stem cell transplant. This chain connects TRBV12-3 or TRBV12-4 to TRBJ2-1; 14 nucleotides agree with TRBD2. This receptor was taken from a boy in the first two years of life who had a stem cell transplant for acute myeloid leukemia, so the T cells may come from the graft donor. This CDR3 reads CASSARLAGGNNEQFF. The CDR3 nucleotides read TGTGCCAGCAGTGCTCGACTAGCGGGGGGGAACAATGAGCAGTTCTTC.